The present T cell receptor beta chain was sequenced within a study of technical replicates of blood from several donors. Germline loops: CDR1 MDHEN, CDR2 SYDVKM. The CDR3 is 13 residues long. Unmatched junction bases numbered 7, after V lost 6 bases and J lost 7 bases. Data came from immunoSEQ multiplex PCR; TCRdb stores just in-frame clones and leaves some out. Of 65,000 to 95,000 clones listed, 80% to 95% are singletons. The specimen sequenced was T cells isolated from PBMCs. The J gene is TRBJ2-7, the V gene TRBV28; 9 positions match TRBD2. The sequence was collected from a human donor in good health. DNA for the CDR3: TGTGCCAGCAGATTTTCAGGACTAGCGGAGCAGTACTTC. Protein sequence: CASRFSGLAEQYF.